These T cell receptor beta chains were read from a single sample in a study of cytomegalovirus exposure and HLA in healthy donors. Sequencing was performed with immunoSEQ multiplex PCR; in TCRdb, only in-frame clones are kept and a portion is missing. Among about 180,000 clones listed, around 85% were seen once. Sequences were obtained from PBMCs. The receptors originated from a young man in good health and CMV-seropositive. CDR3s include the opening cysteine and the closing phenylalanine or tryptophan.

TRBJ2-5 TRBV28 15 CASNLDGLAGETQYF
TRBJ1-1 TRBV11-3 15 CASSHGGAPNTEAFF
TRBJ2-1 TRBV27 16 CASRRISGGSYNEQFF
TRBJ2-1 TRBV6-6 16 CASTGTSGGSYNEQFF
TRBJ2-3 TRBV28 14 CASSFGRGTDTQYF
TRBJ2-3 TRBV6-1 15 CASRRAGASTDTQYF
TRBJ2-7 TRBV19 14 CASRPTGTGVEQYF
TRBJ2-7 TRBV4-2 16 CASSPEGTGDPYEQYF
TRBJ1-2 TRBV4-2 15 CASSQDGSFPYGYTF
TRBJ2-1 TRBV4-1 14 CASSQGGSHDEQFF
TRBJ2-5 TRBV28 17 CASSGTSGRAKQETQYF
TRBJ1-1 TRBV5-1 18 CASSSPEGYRSMNTEAFF
TRBJ2-1 TRBV7-9 11 CASSSSGEQFF
TRBJ2-3 TRBV5-1 16 CASRLGGTSHTDTQYF
TRBJ2-7 TRBV4-1 15 CASSWARGSSYEQYF
TRBJ1-1 TRBV5-1 17 CASSLVRTGGLNTEAFF
TRBJ1-2 TRBV27 14 CASSLSVTGDGYTF
TRBJ2-4 TRBV4-1 15 CASSQEELVRNIQYF
TRBJ2-1 TRBV7-8 17 CASSLETGPSSYNEQFF
TRBJ2-2 TRBV6-1 17 CASSERAGGPSTGELFF
TRBJ2-5 TRBV6-1 15 CASSDPGRGQETQYF
TRBJ1-2 TRBV5-1 15 CASSLSAGAGYGYTF
TRBJ2-1 TRBV5-4 14 CASSLGLAHNEQFF
TRBJ2-2 TRBV5-6 12 CASSLEVGELFF
TRBJ1-2 TRBV28 15 CASSLTVAGNYGYTF
TRBJ2-7 TRBV6-5 14 CASSRGQGLYEQYF
TRBJ2-5 TRBV7-3 15 CASSLVAGVGETQYF
TRBJ1-5 TRBV6-1 15 CASSVPGGGDQPQHF